The 15 T cell receptor beta chains listed next were all sequenced from one sample in a study of blood T cell repertoires in COVID-19. This table comes from immunoSEQ multiplex PCR, and its TCRdb copy is limited to in-frame clones, with some not included. This table holds more than 250,000 clones, over 65% found once. The sample was peripheral blood. These receptors originate from a man between 60 and 75 years old who had recovered from COVID-19.

The V call is TRBV12-3 or TRBV12-4, the J call TRBJ1-4; a possible D gene is TRBD1 (5 bases). The V and J ends lost 6 bases and 8 bases respectively, with 13 bases between them. CDR3 size: 13 residues. The CDR3 protein is CASRKGIREKLFF. DNA for the CDR3: TGTGCCAGCAGGAAGGGGATTCGCGAAAAACTGTTTTTT.

The chain recombines TRBV5-4 with TRBJ1-6, with D perhaps TRBD1 (6 bases). Germline V gene data show CDR1 as SGHNT and CDR2 as YYREEE (reference sequence). V was cut by 4 bases and J by 6 bases, with 11 bases left in between. This CDR3 contains 14 residues. CDR3 in amino acids: CASSTRQANSPLHF. CDR3 coding DNA: TGTGCCAGCAGCACCCGACAGGCTAATTCACCCCTCCACTTT.

The rearrangement joins TRBV14 to TRBJ2-4; tentatively, D is TRBD2 (6 bases). The CDR3 runs 15 residues. The V gene lost 0 bases and the J gene lost 9 bases, with 15 bases spanning the gap. Looked up from germline, CDR1 is SGHDN and CDR2 is FVKESK. CDR3 residues: CASSQDPGVMGIQYF. CDR3 coding DNA: TGTGCCAGCAGCCAAGATCCGGGAGTGATGGGCATTCAGTACTTC. Full variable domain (rest looked up from reference TRBV14 and TRBJ2-4): EAGVTQFPSHSVIEKGQTVTLRCDPISGHDNLYWYRRVMGKEIKFLLHFVKESKQDESGMPNNRFLAERTGGTYSTLKVQPAELEDSGVYFCASSQDPGVMGIQYFGAGTRLSVL.

This clone was picked up one time. The chain links TRBV6-5 to TRBJ1-5, with D perhaps matching TRBD1 (6 bases). Germline values: CDR1 MNHEY, CDR2 SVGAGI. V was shortened by 7 bases and J by 3 bases, with 10 bases between the two germline ends. The CDR3 has 13 residues. The CDR3: CASIPGHNQPQHF. CDR3 DNA: TGTGCCAGCATACCGGGACACAATCAGCCCCAGCATTTT.

J is TRBJ2-3 and V is TRBV11-3, with D maybe TRBD1 (6 bases). Germline V gene data show CDR1 as SGHNT and CDR2 as YENEEA. This CDR3 is built from 17 residues. Trimming shortened V by 1 base and J by 0 bases, and 14 bases separated the two germline ends. The CDR3 region is CASSLGETGFSTDTQYF. The DNA of the CDR3 is TGTGCCAGCAGCTTAGGAGAAACAGGGTTTAGCACAGATACGCAGTATTTT.

V is TRBV5-1 and J is TRBJ2-3; 8 bases are a match to TRBD2. V gave up 4 bases and J gave up 3 bases; unmatched junction bases: 13. CDR1 and CDR2 from the germline V gene are SGHRS and YFSETQ. CDR3 length: 17 amino acids. The CDR3 region has the DNA TGCGCCAGCAGCCCCACACGGGGGGGAGTTGGGACAGATACGCAGTATTTT. It specifies CASSPTRGGVGTDTQYF.

This CDR3 is CASSSTSGSSEQYF. CDR3 nucleotide sequence: TGTGCCAGCAGTTCGACTAGCGGGAGCTCCGAGCAGTACTTC. The chain links TRBV6-5 to TRBJ2-7; 12 nucleotides line up with TRBD2. This CDR3 contains 14 residues. CDR1 is MNHEY, CDR2 SVGAGI, per germline. V was pared by 4 bases and J by 6 bases, with 4 bases of the junction left unmatched.

The chain links TRBV27 to TRBJ1-2, with TRBD1 matching over 8 bases. The CDR3 consists of 13 residues. Per the germline V gene, CDR1 is MNHEY and CDR2 is SMNVEV (reference sequence). Trimming removed 5 bases from V and 4 bases from J; junction bases left unmatched: 3. The CDR3 nucleotides read TGTGCCAGCAGTCCCGGGACAGGCTATGGCTACACCTTC. Translating gives CASSPGTGYGYTF.

Of note for this clone: Other DNA sequences within the sample encode an identical CDR3. The chain employs TRBV6-5 and TRBJ1-1, with D unclear. The CDR3 is 13 amino acids. Germline CDR1 MNHEY, CDR2 SVGAGI. Trimming removed 6 bases at V and 1 base at J, with 9 bases between. The CDR3 DNA is TGTGCCAGCAGACTCGGTAAGAACACTGAAGCTTTCTTT. This translates into CASRLGKNTEAFF.

V usage is TRBV19 and J usage is TRBJ2-3; D is unclear. Per the germline V gene, CDR1 is LNHDA and CDR2 is SQIVND (reference sequence). This CDR3 spans 14 amino acids. The germline V and J ends were trimmed by 4 bases and 8 bases, with 16 bases remaining between them. The DNA for the CDR3 is TGTGCCAGTAGTACTCCGCTACCGGGTGGTACGCAGTATTTT. This codes for CASSTPLPGGTQYF.

As DNA, the CDR3 is TGTGCCAGCAGTTACTCGGGGACAGGGACTGAAGCTTTCTTT. It codes for CASSYSGTGTEAFF. J is TRBJ1-1 and V is TRBV6-5; 9 nucleotides line up with TRBD1. The CDR3 runs to 14 residues. Germline values: CDR1 MNHEY, CDR2 SVGAGI. The trim removed 0 bases at V and 5 bases at J, leaving 1 base unmatched.

This clone was seen just once. The J gene is TRBJ2-2, the V gene TRBV6-5, with TRBD1 identical over 7 bases. CDR1 and CDR2 (germline): MNHEY, SVGAGI. With V trimmed by 9 bases and J by 4 bases, 5 bases remained unmatched. CDR3 length equals 13 residues. This CDR3 reads CASLQGFTGELFF. The CDR3 region has the DNA TGTGCCAGTCTACAGGGGTTCACCGGGGAGCTGTTTTTT.

Worth noting for this clone: The sample contains more than one DNA sequence encoding this CDR3. This chain connects TRBV19 to TRBJ2-3, with D perhaps TRBD1 (6 bases). The CDR3 has 15 amino acids. Germline CDR1 LNHDA, CDR2 SQIVND (reference sequence). Trimming took 1 base from V and 2 from J, leaving 10 bases between them. The CDR3 DNA is TGTGCCAGTAGTATAGGCAGGGGATCCACAGATACGCAGTATTTT. Protein sequence: CASSIGRGSTDTQYF.

This rearrangement joins TRBV6-2 or TRBV6-3 to TRBJ2-2; D remains ambiguous. This CDR3 comprises 14 residues. V dropped 4 bases and J dropped 0 bases, with 6 bases sitting between them. Germline CDR1 reads MNHEY; CDR2 reads SVGEGT. The CDR3 reads CASSWASNTGELFF. CDR3 DNA: TGTGCCAGCAGTTGGGCGTCGAACACCGGGGAGCTGTTTTTT.

The chain has TRBV3-1 (or the pseudogene TRBV3-2) and TRBJ2-1; 9 bases fit TRBD1. J was trimmed by 9 bases and V by 1 base; bases with no gene match: 7. There are 15 residues in the CDR3. Germline lookup yields CDR1 LGHDT and CDR2 YNNKEL (reference sequence). The CDR3: CASSQVRTGVSEQFF. The CDR3 DNA is TGTGCCAGCAGCCAAGTTCGGACAGGGGTAAGTGAGCAGTTCTTC.